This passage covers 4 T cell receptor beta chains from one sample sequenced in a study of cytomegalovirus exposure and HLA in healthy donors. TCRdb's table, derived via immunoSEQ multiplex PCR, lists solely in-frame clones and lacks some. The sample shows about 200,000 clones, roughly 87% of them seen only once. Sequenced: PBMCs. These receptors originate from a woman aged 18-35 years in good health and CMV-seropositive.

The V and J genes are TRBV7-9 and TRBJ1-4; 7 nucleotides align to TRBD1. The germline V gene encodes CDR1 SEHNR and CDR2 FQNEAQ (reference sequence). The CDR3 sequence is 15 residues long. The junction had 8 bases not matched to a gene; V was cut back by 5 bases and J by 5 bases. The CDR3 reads CASSRSGQPNEKLFF. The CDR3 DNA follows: TGTGCCAGCAGCCGATCGGGACAGCCGAATGAAAAACTGTTTTTT.

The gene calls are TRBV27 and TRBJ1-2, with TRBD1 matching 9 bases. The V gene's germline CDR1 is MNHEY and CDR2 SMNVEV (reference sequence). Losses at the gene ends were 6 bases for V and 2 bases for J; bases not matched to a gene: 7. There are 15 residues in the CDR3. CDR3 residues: CASSRDRVGNYGYTF. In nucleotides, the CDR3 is TGTGCCAGCAGCCGGGACAGGGTAGGGAACTATGGCTACACCTTC.

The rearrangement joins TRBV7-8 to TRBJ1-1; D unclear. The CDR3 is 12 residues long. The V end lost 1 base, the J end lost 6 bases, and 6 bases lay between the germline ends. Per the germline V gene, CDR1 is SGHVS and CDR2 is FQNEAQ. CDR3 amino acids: CASSLGGAEAFF. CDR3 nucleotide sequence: TGTGCCAGCAGCTTAGGGGGAGCTGAAGCTTTCTTT.

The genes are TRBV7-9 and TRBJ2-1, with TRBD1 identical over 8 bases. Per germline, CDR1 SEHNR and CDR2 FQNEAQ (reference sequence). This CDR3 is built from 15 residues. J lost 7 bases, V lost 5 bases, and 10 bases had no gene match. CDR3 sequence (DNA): TGTGCCAGCAGCGACCCAGGGGGCGCGGGGAATGAGCAGTTCTTC. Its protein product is CASSDPGGAGNEQFF. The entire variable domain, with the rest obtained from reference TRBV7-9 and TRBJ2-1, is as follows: DTGVSQNPRHKITKRGQNVTFRCDPISEHNRLYWYRQTLGQGPEFLTYFQNEAQLEKSRLLSDRFSAERPKGSFSTLEIQRTEQGDSAMYLCASSDPGGAGNEQFFGPGTRLTVL.